The 19 T cell receptor beta chains presented below share a single source sample, sequenced in a study of beta chain features in type 1 diabetes. cDNA synthesis used the whole RNA isolate, giving expressed TCRB sequences. Assay used: immunoSEQ multiplex PCR; TCRdb lists only in-frame clones, some missing. The repertoire includes some 150,000 clones, over 8.5% of them detected once, and 2% to 2.5% sits in the top ten. The sample consisted of central memory CD4+ T cells from blood. The receptors were gathered from a man between 18 and 35 years old in good health.

The chain employs TRBV5-6 and TRBJ2-7; D unresolved. There are 11 residues in the CDR3. Germline V lookup: CDR1 SGHDT, CDR2 YYEEEE. The V gene lost 1 base and the J gene lost 5 bases, with 4 bases spanning the gap. DNA of the CDR3: TGTGCCAGCAGCTTGAACGACGAGCAGTACTTC. Protein product: CASSLNDEQYF.

This chain connects TRBV28 to TRBJ1-1; weak D call: TRBD1 (6 bases). Germline assignment: CDR1 MDHEN and CDR2 SYDVKM. The CDR3 runs to 13 residues. Trimming shortened V by 5 bases and J by 11 bases, and 18 bases separated the two germline ends. The CDR3 nucleotides are TGTGCCAGCAGTCGCCCCCCGGGGCAGGGGGCTTTCTTT. This translates into CASSRPPGQGAFF. The entire variable domain, with the rest obtained from reference TRBV28 and TRBJ1-1, is as follows: DVKVTQSSRYLVKRTGEKVFLECVQDMDHENMFWYRQDPGLGLRLIYFSYDVKMKEKGDIPEGYSVSREKKERFSLILESASTNQTSMYLCASSRPPGQGAFFGQGTRLTVV.

The CDR3 DNA reads TGTGCCAGCAGCCTCAGACAGGGGGTGACAGATACGCAGTATTTT. This codes for CASSLRQGVTDTQYF. The chain couples TRBV7-2 to TRBJ2-3; the match to TRBD1 covers 9 bases. Germline V gene sequence: CDR1 SGHTA, CDR2 FQGNSA. V lost 5 bases and J lost 3; bases outside the gene matches: 6. CDR3 size: 15 residues.

In DNA, the CDR3 is TGCGCCAGCAGCCAAGAACCCGTGGGAGCGGGGGCCTCTGGGGCCAACGTCCTGACTTTC. This encodes CASSQEPVGAGASGANVLTF. The chain links TRBV4-1 to TRBJ2-6; 8 positions match TRBD2. V lost 0 bases and J lost 0; bases outside the gene matches: 10. Germline V lookup: CDR1 MGHRA, CDR2 YSYEKL. The CDR3 loop spans 20 amino acids.

The sample holds many counts of this clone. DNA for the CDR3: TGTGCCACCAGCAGAGGAGCGCCCAATGAGCAGTTCTTC. It yields the protein CATSRGAPNEQFF. The chain recombines TRBV15 with TRBJ2-1; the D is unclear. The V end lost 1 base, the J end lost 6 bases, and 7 bases lay between the germline ends. Looked up from germline, CDR1 is LNHNV and CDR2 is YYDKDF (reference sequence). The CDR3 consists of 13 residues.

This clone was counted only a few times. The chain employs TRBV2 and TRBJ1-1; D gene unclear. Trimming took 7 bases from V and 0 from J, leaving 9 bases between them. Germline-derived CDR1 and CDR2 are SNHLY and FYNNEI. There are 13 residues in the CDR3. This chain's CDR3 is CASNREVNTEAFF. CDR3 nucleotides: TGTGCCAGCAACCGTGAGGTGAACACTGAAGCTTTCTTT.

This clone has a handful of counts. The chain carries TRBV5-1 and TRBJ1-3; D not certain. Trimming removed 0 bases at V and 0 bases at J, with 7 bases between. The CDR3 extends over 15 amino acids. Germline assignment: CDR1 SGHRS and CDR2 YFSETQ. CDR3 DNA sequence: TGCGCCAGCAGCTTGGAGCCTTCCTCTGGAAACACCATATATTTT. Its translation: CASSLEPSSGNTIYF.

The V call is TRBV28, the J call TRBJ2-1; TRBD2 might be the D (6 bases). The germline CDR1 and CDR2 sequences are MDHEN and SYDVKM. CDR3 length equals 15 residues. Trimming took off 7 bases at V and 1 base at J, with 14 bases between the two ends. Here the CDR3 DNA reads TGTGCCAGCACCTCCGCGGGGATATCCTACAATGAGCAGTTCTTC. This translates into CASTSAGISYNEQFF.

About this clone: This CDR3 is also generated by other DNA sequences in the sample. The chain couples TRBV28 to TRBJ1-1; D not resolved. V was shortened by 3 bases and J by 1 base, with 6 bases between the two germline ends. Germline lookup yields CDR1 MDHEN and CDR2 SYDVKM. The CDR3 contains 13 residues. The CDR3 reads CASSFGRNTEAFF. DNA of the CDR3: TGTGCCAGCAGTTTCGGCCGGAACACTGAAGCTTTCTTT.

This clone was observed a handful of times. The chain combines TRBV29-1 with TRBJ1-2; D gene uncertain. This CDR3 is built from 12 residues. Deletions cut 6 bases from V and 0 bases from J, with 8 bases between. Per germline, CDR1 SQVTM and CDR2 ANQGSEA. CDR3 nucleotide sequence: TGCAGCGTAGCATCAGCTAACTATGGCTACACCTTC. As protein: CSVASANYGYTF. Full variable domain (remainder filled in from reference TRBV29-1 and TRBJ1-2): SAVISQKPSRDICQRGTSLTIQCQVDSQVTMMFWYRQQPGQSLTLIATANQGSEATYESGFVIDKFPISRPNLTFSTLTVSNMSPEDSSIYLCSVASANYGYTFGSGTRLTVV.

The chain carries TRBV6-5 and TRBJ1-2; no clear D gene. Germline V gene lookup returns CDR1 MNHEY and CDR2 SVGAGI. V was shortened by 2 bases and J by 1 base, with 8 bases between the two germline ends. This CDR3 contains 14 residues. The CDR3: CASSYDKNNYGYTF. The DNA for the CDR3 is TGTGCCAGCAGTTACGATAAAAATAACTATGGCTACACCTTC.

In its sample, this clone was seen a few times. The genes are TRBV7-9 and TRBJ1-4; the match to TRBD1 covers 7 bases. Germline CDR1 SEHNR, CDR2 FQNEAQ (reference sequence). With V trimmed by 5 bases and J by 17 bases, 14 bases remained unmatched. The CDR3 is 13 amino acids. The CDR3 reads CASSLARGRDRFF. The DNA for the CDR3 is TGTGCCAGCAGCCTCGCCCGAGGCCGGGACAGATTTTTT.

The sample holds a few counts of this clone. V gene TRBV7-2 combines with J gene TRBJ2-3, with 7 bases identical to TRBD2. The CDR3 runs 16 residues. The trim removed 4 bases at V and 0 bases at J, leaving 7 bases unmatched. CDR1 is SGHTA, CDR2 FQGNSA, per germline. DNA for the CDR3: TGTGCCAGCAGCTATCGGACTAGTACTAGCACAGATACGCAGTATTTT. It encodes CASSYRTSTSTDTQYF.

This clone occurred a few times. The CDR3 DNA follows: TGTGCCAGCAGTGGGGGGACAGGGACTTACTTC. Its translation: CASSGGTGTYF. This rearrangement joins TRBV28 to TRBJ2-7, with TRBD1 matching 9 bases. Germline CDR1 is MDHEN and CDR2 is SYDVKM. Trimming cost V 5 bases and J 13 bases; bases outside gene matches: 6. The CDR3 runs 11 residues.

The chain couples TRBV7-2 to TRBJ1-5, with 9 bases lining up with TRBD1. In germline, CDR1 is SGHTA, CDR2 FQGNSA. The length of the CDR3 is 14 residues. V shed 6 bases and J 2 bases; nucleotides not matched to a gene: 2. The CDR3 region has the DNA TGTGCCAGCAGTCGACAGGGGGGCAATCAGCCCCAGCATTTT. Translating it yields CASSRQGGNQPQHF.

The chain is built from TRBV28 and TRBJ2-2, with D perhaps TRBD1 (6 bases). The CDR3 consists of 15 residues. CDR1 is MDHEN, CDR2 SYDVKM, per germline. Trimming stripped 5 bases from V and 1 base from J, with 11 bases between. CDR3 residues: CASSRLGGNTGELFF. The CDR3 DNA sequence: TGTGCCAGCAGTAGGTTAGGGGGGAACACCGGGGAGCTGTTTTTT.

This clone was seen a handful of times. This chain uses TRBV7-9 with TRBJ2-7; D not resolved. The germline V gene has CDR1 SEHNR and CDR2 FQNEAQ (reference sequence). The CDR3 runs 14 residues. V lost 6 bases and J 2 bases, leaving 14 bases between the germline ends. In DNA, the CDR3 is TGTGCCAGCAGAGGCGGATCCTCGGCCTACGAGCAGTACTTC. It translates to CASRGGSSAYEQYF. Full variable domain (remainder filled in from reference TRBV7-9 and TRBJ2-7): DTGVSQNPRHKITKRGQNVTFRCDPISEHNRLYWYRQTLGQGPEFLTYFQNEAQLEKSRLLSDRFSAERPKGSFSTLEIQRTEQGDSAMYLCASRGGSSAYEQYFGPGTRLTVT.

This clone came up a few times. The chain is built from TRBV29-1 and TRBJ2-2; 8 nucleotides agree with TRBD2. V gave up 7 bases and J gave up 1 base; unmatched junction bases: 5. Germline V gene lookup returns CDR1 SQVTM and CDR2 ANQGSEA. This CDR3 spans 14 amino acids. The CDR3 DNA is TGCAGCGGACGGACTAGCCGGAACACCGGGGAGCTGTTTTTT. Translation: CSGRTSRNTGELFF.

V usage is TRBV23-1 and J usage is TRBJ1-1; a possible D gene is TRBD1 (5 bases). TRBV23-1 counts as an open reading frame of uncertain function. The CDR3 length is 14 residues. Between the trimmed V and J ends, which lost 2 bases and 1 base, there was a span of 8 bases. CDR3 nucleotide sequence: TGCGCCAGCAGTCAAGGGGACCCGAACACTGAAGCTTTCTTT. Translation: CASSQGDPNTEAFF.